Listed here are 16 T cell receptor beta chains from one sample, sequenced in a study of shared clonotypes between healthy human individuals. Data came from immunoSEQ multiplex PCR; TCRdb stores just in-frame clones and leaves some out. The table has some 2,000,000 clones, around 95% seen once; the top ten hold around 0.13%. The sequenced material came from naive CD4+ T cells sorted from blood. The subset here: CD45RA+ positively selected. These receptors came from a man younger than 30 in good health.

Here the CDR3 DNA reads TGTGCCAGCAGTGACCCCAAGCCCCGACTAGCGGGATACTACGAGCAGTACTTC. Its translation is CASSDPKPRLAGYYEQYF. The rearrangement uses TRBV6-4 and TRBJ2-7; 11 nucleotides agree with TRBD2. CDR3 length equals 18 residues. The germline V gene encodes CDR1 MRHNA and CDR2 SNTAGT. V was clipped by 2 bases and J by 3 bases; unmatched bases: 12.

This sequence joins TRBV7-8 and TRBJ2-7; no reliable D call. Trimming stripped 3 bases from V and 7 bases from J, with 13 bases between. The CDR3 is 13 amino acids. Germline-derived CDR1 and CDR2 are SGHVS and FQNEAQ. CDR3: CASSLGGLREQYF. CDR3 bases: TGTGCCAGCAGCTTGGGCGGCCTGAGGGAGCAGTACTTC.

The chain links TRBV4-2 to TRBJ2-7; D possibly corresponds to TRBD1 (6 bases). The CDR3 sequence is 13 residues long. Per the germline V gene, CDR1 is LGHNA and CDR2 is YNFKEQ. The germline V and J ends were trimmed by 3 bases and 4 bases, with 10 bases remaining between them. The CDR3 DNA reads TGTGCCAGCAGCCAGGTTGACAGGTACGAGCAGTACTTC. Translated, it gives CASSQVDRYEQYF.

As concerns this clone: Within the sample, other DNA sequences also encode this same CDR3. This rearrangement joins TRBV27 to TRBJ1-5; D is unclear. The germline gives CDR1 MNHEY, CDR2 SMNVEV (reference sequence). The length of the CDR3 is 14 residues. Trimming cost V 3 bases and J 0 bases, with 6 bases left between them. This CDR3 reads CASSFLDSNQPQHF. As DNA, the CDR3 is TGTGCCAGCAGTTTCCTAGATAGCAATCAGCCCCAGCATTTT.

CDR3 residues: CAIRSGTSGSSYEQYF. The CDR3 nucleotides are TGTGCCATCAGGTCCGGGACTAGCGGAAGCTCCTACGAGCAGTACTTC. The genes are TRBV10-3 and TRBJ2-7; 11 positions agree with TRBD2. Trimming at V came to 6 bases and at J to 0 bases, leaving 7 bases not matched to a gene. Per the germline V gene, CDR1 is ENHRY and CDR2 is SYGVKD. This CDR3 is built from 16 residues.

This CDR3 is CASSLGLKVGAPYEQYF. In DNA, the CDR3 is TGTGCCAGCAGCTTAGGCCTAAAGGTCGGGGCCCCCTACGAGCAGTACTTC. The J gene is TRBJ2-7, the V gene TRBV13, with D tentatively TRBD1 or TRBD2 (5 bases each). The CDR3 covers 17 residues. The V end was cut by 0 bases, the J end by 2 bases, with 17 bases between. Germline lookup yields CDR1 PRHDT and CDR2 FYEKMQ (reference sequence).

CDR3 coding DNA: TGTGCCAGCAGTGAAGAAGGTGGGACCCAGTACTTC. Translation: CASSEEGGTQYF. This rearrangement joins TRBV6-1 to TRBJ2-5, with unresolved D. Germline CDR1 is MNHNS and CDR2 is SASEGT. The ends were cut back, 1 base at V and 7 bases at J, with 7 bases in the middle. This CDR3 has 12 amino acids.

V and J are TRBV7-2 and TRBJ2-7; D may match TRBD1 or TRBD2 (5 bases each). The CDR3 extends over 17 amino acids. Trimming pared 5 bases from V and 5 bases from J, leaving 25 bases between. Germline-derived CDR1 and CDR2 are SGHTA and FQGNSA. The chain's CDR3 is CASSTPRGSTSGHEQYF. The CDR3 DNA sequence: TGTGCCAGCAGCACCCCTAGGGGCTCTACTAGTGGTCACGAGCAGTACTTC.

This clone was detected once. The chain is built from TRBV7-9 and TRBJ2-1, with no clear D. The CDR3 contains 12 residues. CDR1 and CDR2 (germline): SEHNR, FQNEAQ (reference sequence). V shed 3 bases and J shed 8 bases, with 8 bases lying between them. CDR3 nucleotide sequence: TGTGCCAGCAGCTTCACTGGCCATGAGCAGTTCTTC. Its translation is CASSFTGHEQFF.

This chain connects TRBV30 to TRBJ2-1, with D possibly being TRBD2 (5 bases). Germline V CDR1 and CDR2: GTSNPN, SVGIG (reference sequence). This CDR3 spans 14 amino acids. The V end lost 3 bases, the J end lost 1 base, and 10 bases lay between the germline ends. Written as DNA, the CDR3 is TGTGCCTGGAGCTCTCCGGGATCCTACAATGAGCAGTTCTTC. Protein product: CAWSSPGSYNEQFF. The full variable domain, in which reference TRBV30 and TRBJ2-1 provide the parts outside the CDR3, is SQTIHQWPATLVQPVGSPLSLECTVEGTSNPNLYWYRQAAGRGLQLLFYSVGIGQISSEVPQNLSASRPQDRQFILSSKKLLLSDSGFYLCAWSSPGSYNEQFFGPGTRLTVL.

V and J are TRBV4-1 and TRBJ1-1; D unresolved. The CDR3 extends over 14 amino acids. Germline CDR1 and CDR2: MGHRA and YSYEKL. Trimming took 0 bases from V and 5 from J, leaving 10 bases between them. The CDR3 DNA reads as TGCGCCAGCAGCCAAGATGAGGGATGGACTGAAGCTTTCTTT. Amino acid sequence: CASSQDEGWTEAFF.

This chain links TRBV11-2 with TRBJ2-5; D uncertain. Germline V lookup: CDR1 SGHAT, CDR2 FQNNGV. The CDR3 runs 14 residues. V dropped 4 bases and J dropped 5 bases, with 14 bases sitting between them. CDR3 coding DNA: TGTGCCAGCAGCTCCAATTTCGGCGCGGAGACCCAGTACTTC. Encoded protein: CASSSNFGAETQYF. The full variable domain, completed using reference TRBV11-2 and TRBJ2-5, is EAGVAQSPRYKIIEKRQSVAFWCNPISGHATLYWYQQILGQGPKLLIQFQNNGVVDDSQLPKDRFSAERLKGVDSTLKIQPAKLEDSAVYLCASSSNFGAETQYFGPGTRLLVL.

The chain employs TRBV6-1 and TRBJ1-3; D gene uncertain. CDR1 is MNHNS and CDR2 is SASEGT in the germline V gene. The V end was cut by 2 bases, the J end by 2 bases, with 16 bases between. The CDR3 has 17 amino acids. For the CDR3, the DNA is TGTGCCAGCAGTGAAATAATGTTACTGGGGACTGGAAACACCATATATTTT. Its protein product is CASSEIMLLGTGNTIYF.

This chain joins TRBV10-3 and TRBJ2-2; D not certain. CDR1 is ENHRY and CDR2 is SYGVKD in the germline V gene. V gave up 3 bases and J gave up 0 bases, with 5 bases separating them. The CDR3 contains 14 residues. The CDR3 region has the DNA TGTGCCATCAGTGACCTTCCGAACACCGGGGAGCTGTTTTTT. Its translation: CAISDLPNTGELFF.

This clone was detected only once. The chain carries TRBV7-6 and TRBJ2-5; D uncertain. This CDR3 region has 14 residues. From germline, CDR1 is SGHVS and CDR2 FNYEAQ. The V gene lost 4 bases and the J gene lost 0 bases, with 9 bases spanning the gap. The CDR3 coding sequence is TGTGCCAGCAGCTACCATGGCAACCAAGAGACCCAGTACTTC. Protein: CASSYHGNQETQYF.

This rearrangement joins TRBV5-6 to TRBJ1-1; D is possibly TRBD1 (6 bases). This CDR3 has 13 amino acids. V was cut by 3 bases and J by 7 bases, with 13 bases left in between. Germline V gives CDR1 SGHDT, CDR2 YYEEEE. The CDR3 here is CASSWGQDREAFF. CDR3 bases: TGTGCCAGCAGCTGGGGGCAGGACCGTGAAGCTTTCTTT.